Given below is one T cell receptor beta chain in context. Its antigen is still unknown. Trimming stripped 2 bases from V and 1 base from J, with 15 bases between. The CDR3 has 17 amino acids. The germline V gene has CDR1 MDHEN and CDR2 SYDVKM. The data stem from a study of graft-versus-host responses after intestinal transplantation. As for the study in general: Multivisceral, liver-intestinal, or isolated intestinal transplants were performed in recipients. Every recipient underwent anti-thymocyte globulin induction, then tacrolimus and steroids for roughly 3 years. Study-wide points: Recipient marrow harbored GvH clones, some of which surfaced first in ileum or blood. After transplant, early declines in HvG clones were associated with peak levels of circulating GvH clones.

Method: immunoSEQ multiplex PCR; TCRdb's copy keeps in-frame clones and lacks some. The table records about 35,000 clones, over 90% of them present only once. The receptor was isolated from a human donor who was the organ donor for an intestinal transplant. This chain connects TRBV28 to TRBJ2-1; a weak D match, TRBD1 (6 bases). Material: unstimulated CD8+ T cells sorted from spleen or lymph node cells, obtained before transplant. The CDR3 DNA reads as TGTGCCAGCAGTTTACAACCCCCAGGGGAGTCCTACAATGAGCAGTTCTTC. This translates into CASSLQPPGESYNEQFF.